What follows are 19 T cell receptor beta chains derived from one specimen sequenced in a study of lymphopenia after photon versus proton radiotherapy. TCRdb keeps only in-frame clones here, not all; method: immunoSEQ multiplex PCR. The sample carries more than 70,000 clones, 83% recorded once. The specimen comprised peripheral blood, sampled from a patient treated with proton-based radiotherapy. These TCRs come from a man in his 60s with pancreatic cancer.

CDR3 region: CASSLGRFGRPDTQYF. The CDR3 DNA is TGCGCCAGCAGCTTGGGACGTTTCGGGAGACCAGATACGCAGTATTTT. This chain links TRBV5-1 with TRBJ2-3; D perhaps matches TRBD2 (6 bases). CDR3 length: 16 amino acids. Germline-derived CDR1 and CDR2 are SGHRS and YFSETQ. Trimming pared 0 bases from V and 4 bases from J, leaving 15 bases between.

The V and J genes are TRBV14 and TRBJ1-5, with 8 bases lining up with TRBD1. From germline, CDR1 is SGHDN and CDR2 FVKESK. Trimming took 1 base from V and 4 from J; bases not matched to a gene: 6. The CDR3 is 16 amino acids. The CDR3: CASSQGRRQGNQPQHF. CDR3 coding DNA: TGTGCCAGCAGCCAAGGTAGGCGACAGGGGAATCAGCCCCAGCATTTT.

This chain joins TRBV5-5 and TRBJ2-7; TRBD1 aligns across 8 bases. The CDR3 length is 14 residues. The J segment lost 5 bases and the V segment lost 5 bases, leaving 9 bases of the junction unmatched. Germline V lookup: CDR1 SGHKS, CDR2 YYEKEE (reference sequence). The CDR3 nucleotides are TGTGCCAGCAGTTCCTGGACAGGGCGGCACGAGCAGTACTTC. Its protein product is CASSSWTGRHEQYF.

The chain links TRBV5-6 to TRBJ1-1, with 11 bases matching TRBD1. This CDR3 has 14 residues. V lost 5 bases, J lost 3 bases, and 3 bases stayed unmatched. The germline V gene encodes CDR1 SGHDT and CDR2 YYEEEE. CDR3 in amino acids: CASSWDRGDTEAFF. The DNA of the CDR3 is TGTGCCAGCAGTTGGGACAGGGGGGACACTGAAGCTTTCTTT.

This sequence joins TRBV4-1 and TRBJ2-3; D is unresolved. This CDR3 has 13 amino acids. The ends were cut back, 2 bases at V and 6 bases at J, with 9 bases in the middle. CDR1 MGHRA and CDR2 YSYEKL come from the germline V gene. DNA for the CDR3: TGCGCCAGCAGCCAACCAGTCTCGGATACGCAGTATTTT. It translates to CASSQPVSDTQYF.

V gene TRBV27 combines with J gene TRBJ1-3; TRBD1 matches 8 bases. V trimming: 4 bases; J trimming: 0 bases; junction bases outside the gene matches: 23. There are 22 residues in the CDR3. CDR1 and CDR2 from the germline V gene are MNHEY and SMNVEV (reference sequence). The CDR3 DNA is TGTGCCAGCAGTTCCACAGGCTTTACAGGGGGTTACGACCGGTACTCTGGAAACACCATATATTTT. Translation gives CASSSTGFTGGYDRYSGNTIYF.

The genes are TRBV4-1 and TRBJ2-3; TRBD1 might be the D (6 bases). Deletions cut 0 bases from V and 6 bases from J, with 13 bases between. Germline V CDR1 and CDR2: MGHRA, YSYEKL. This CDR3 spans 15 amino acids. As DNA, the CDR3 is TGCGCCAGCAGCCAAGATCTCAGGGGTGCCGATACGCAGTATTTT. Translation gives CASSQDLRGADTQYF.

This sequence joins TRBV5-1 and TRBJ2-1, with 7 bases aligning to TRBD2. The CDR3 is made up of 14 amino acids. From germline, CDR1 is SGHRS and CDR2 YFSETQ. Losses at the gene ends were 3 bases for V and 7 bases for J; bases not matched to a gene: 7. DNA for the CDR3: TGCGCCAGCAGCTCTTGGGACGGGGGGAATGAGCAGTTCTTC. Translating it yields CASSSWDGGNEQFF.

The chain combines TRBV7-8 with TRBJ2-7; perhaps TRBD2 as D (6 bases). Germline V gives CDR1 SGHVS, CDR2 FQNEAQ. The V end lost 5 bases, the J end lost 3 bases, and 14 bases lay between the germline ends. The CDR3 is 14 residues long. The CDR3 nucleotides are TGTGCCAGCAGCCCGCTAGCGCTTGGCTACGAGCAGTACTTC. This sequence encodes CASSPLALGYEQYF.

This chain uses TRBV18 with TRBJ2-5; D not resolved. The CDR3 is made up of 14 amino acids. The germline gives CDR1 KGHSH, CDR2 LQKENI. Between the trimmed V and J ends, which lost 4 bases and 2 bases, there was a span of 11 bases. This chain's CDR3 is CASSRNGPQETQYF. The CDR3 bases are TGTGCCAGCTCACGTAACGGTCCGCAAGAGACCCAGTACTTC.

The V and J genes are TRBV21-1 and TRBJ2-1; the DNA was not used to check the table's D call, TRBD2. TRBV21-1 has pseudogene status. The CDR3 spans 16 residues. The CDR3 reads CASSKGGADDYNEQFF. The CDR3 DNA reads as TGTGCCAGCAGCAAAGGGGGAGCGGATGACTACAATGAGCAGTTCTTC.

The genes are TRBV30 and TRBJ2-1, with D maybe TRBD2 (6 bases). In germline, CDR1 is GTSNPN, CDR2 SVGIG (reference sequence). V was shortened by 0 bases and J by 9 bases, with 15 bases between the two germline ends. There are 14 residues in the CDR3. This CDR3 is CAWSVGGMNGEQFF. CDR3 bases: TGTGCCTGGAGTGTCGGCGGGATGAATGGTGAGCAGTTCTTC.

With respect to this clone: The same CDR3 is also encoded by other DNA sequences in this sample. The chain is built from TRBV5-6 and TRBJ2-1; D is uncertain. The CDR3 is 15 residues long. Trimming removed 1 base from V and 0 bases from J, with 8 bases in between. CDR1 and CDR2 from the germline V gene are SGHDT and YYEEEE. This CDR3 reads CASSLSQTSYNEQFF. For the CDR3, the DNA is TGTGCCAGCAGCTTGAGTCAGACCTCCTACAATGAGCAGTTCTTC. The full variable domain, with the rest looked up from reference TRBV5-6 and TRBJ2-1, is DAGVTQSPTHLIKTRGQQVTLRCSPKSGHDTVSWYQQALGQGPQFIFQYYEEEERQRGNFPDRFSGHQFPNYSSELNVNALLLGDSALYLCASSLSQTSYNEQFFGPGTRLTVL.

The rearrangement joins TRBV5-4 to TRBJ2-3; TRBD1 agrees at 10 bases. With V trimmed by 4 bases and J by 2 bases, 7 bases remained unmatched. CDR3 size: 16 residues. Germline-derived CDR1 and CDR2 are SGHNT and YYREEE (reference sequence). The CDR3 nucleotides read TGTGCCAGCAGCGGCGGGACAGGGGATTACACAGATACGCAGTATTTT. Its protein product is CASSGGTGDYTDTQYF.

The chain couples TRBV7-2 to TRBJ2-7, with D tentatively TRBD2 (5 bases). The CDR3 is 13 amino acids. The V gene's germline CDR1 is SGHTA and CDR2 FQGNSA. The V and J ends lost 5 bases and 2 bases respectively, with 10 bases between them. DNA of the CDR3: TGTGCCAGCAGCCTCTCGGAGGCCTACGAGCAGTACTTC. It specifies CASSLSEAYEQYF.

This chain connects TRBV5-6 to TRBJ1-1; D remains unclear. The V gene's germline CDR1 is SGHDT and CDR2 YYEEEE. The CDR3 is 13 amino acids. Trimming took 3 bases from V and 4 from J, leaving 10 bases between them. CDR3 in amino acids: CASSSTHGTEAFF. The CDR3 bases are TGTGCCAGCAGCTCCACCCACGGCACTGAAGCTTTCTTT.

This sequence joins TRBV28 and TRBJ2-1; D possibly corresponds to TRBD2 (5 bases). The CDR3 has 14 amino acids. Deletions cut 5 bases from V and 4 bases from J, with 12 bases between. Germline CDR1 is MDHEN and CDR2 is SYDVKM. The CDR3 loop is CASSRSGIYNEQFF. In DNA form, the CDR3 reads TGTGCCAGCAGTCGGTCCGGGATTTACAATGAGCAGTTCTTC.

DNA for the CDR3: TGTGCCATCAGTGCCGGGAGTGCAGATACGCAGTATTTT. It specifies CAISAGSADTQYF. The chain joins TRBV10-3 to TRBJ2-3; weak D call: TRBD2 (6 bases). The CDR3 covers 13 residues. V was shortened by 4 bases and J by 4 bases, with 9 bases between the two germline ends. CDR1 and CDR2 (germline): ENHRY, SYGVKD.

Of note for this clone: Other DNA variants within this sample encode the same CDR3. The V gene is TRBV19, the J gene TRBJ2-1; no definite D call. The V gene's germline CDR1 is LNHDA and CDR2 SQIVND (reference sequence). The CDR3 spans 14 residues. V lost 3 bases and J 4 bases, leaving 10 bases between the germline ends. CDR3 residues: CASSIVGVYNEQFF. In nucleotides, the CDR3 is TGTGCCAGTAGTATTGTTGGGGTATACAATGAGCAGTTCTTC. Full variable domain (outside the CDR3, taken from reference TRBV19 and TRBJ2-1): DGGITQSPKYLFRKEGQNVTLSCEQNLNHDAMYWYRQDPGQGLRLIYYSQIVNDFQKGDIAEGYSVSREKKESFPLTVTSAQKNPTAFYLCASSIVGVYNEQFFGPGTRLTVL.